The present T cell receptor (beta chain) was sequenced within a study of PD-1 blockade in classical Hodgkin lymphoma. Study conclusions and caveats: Healthy donors were reported to have higher baseline TCR diversity than newly diagnosed patients. Undefined causes, possibly disease activity or prior therapy, underlie the repertoire differences.

The repertoire was sequenced with immunoSEQ multiplex PCR; TCRdb's copy has only in-frame clones and lacks some. Among about 21,000 clones listed, approximately 87% were seen once. This sample's time point: newly diagnosed, previously untreated cHL patient sample. Thawed PBMCs were subjected to magnetic negative selection, which yielded isolated CD8+ T cells. J was trimmed by 2 bases and V by 4 bases; bases with no gene match: 6. CDR1 and CDR2 (germline): MNHEY, SMNVEV (reference sequence). The CDR3 length is 15 residues. Concerning this clone itself: The target antigen is unknown.

The clonotype originates from a human donor with classical Hodgkin lymphoma. The rearrangement joins TRBV27 to TRBJ1-2; 8 nucleotides agree with TRBD1. Source material: CD8+ T cells from blood. CDR3 sequence (DNA): TGTGCCAGCAGTTGGAGGAGACAGGGGAACTATGGCTACACCTTC. It specifies CASSWRRQGNYGYTF.